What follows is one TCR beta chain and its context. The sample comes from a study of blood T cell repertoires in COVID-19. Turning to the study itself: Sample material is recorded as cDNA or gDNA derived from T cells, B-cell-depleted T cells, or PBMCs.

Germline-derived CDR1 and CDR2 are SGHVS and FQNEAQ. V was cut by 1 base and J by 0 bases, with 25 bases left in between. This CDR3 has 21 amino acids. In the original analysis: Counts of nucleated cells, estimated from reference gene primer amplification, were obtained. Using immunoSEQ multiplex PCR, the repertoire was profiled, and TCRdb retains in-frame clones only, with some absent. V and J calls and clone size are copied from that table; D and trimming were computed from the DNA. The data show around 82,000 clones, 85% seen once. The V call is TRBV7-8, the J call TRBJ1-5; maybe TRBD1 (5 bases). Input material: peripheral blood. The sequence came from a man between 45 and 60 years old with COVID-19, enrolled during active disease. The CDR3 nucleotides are TGTGCCAGCAGCTTAGAGGGCAGGGTAGTTCTGGGTATAAGTAGCAATCAGCCCCAGCATTTT. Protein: CASSLEGRVVLGISSNQPQHF. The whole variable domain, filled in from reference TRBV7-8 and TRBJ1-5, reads GAGVSQSPRYKVAKRGQDVALRCDPISGHVSLFWYQQALGQGPEFLTYFQNEAQLDKSGLPSDRFFAERPEGSVSTLKIQRTQQEDSAVYLCASSLEGRVVLGISSNQPQHFGDGTRLSIL.